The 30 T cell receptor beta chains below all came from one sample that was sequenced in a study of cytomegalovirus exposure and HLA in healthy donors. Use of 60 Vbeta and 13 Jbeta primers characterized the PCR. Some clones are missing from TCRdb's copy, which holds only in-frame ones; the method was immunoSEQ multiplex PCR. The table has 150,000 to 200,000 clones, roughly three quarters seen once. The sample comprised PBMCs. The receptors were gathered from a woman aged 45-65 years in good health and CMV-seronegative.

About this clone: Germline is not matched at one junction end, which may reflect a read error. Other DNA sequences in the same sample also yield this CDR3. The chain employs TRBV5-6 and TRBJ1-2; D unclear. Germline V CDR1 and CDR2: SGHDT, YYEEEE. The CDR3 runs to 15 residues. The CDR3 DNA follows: TGCGCCAGCAGCCTATATGGGCCTGGTAACTATGGCTACACCTTC. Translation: CASSLYGPGNYGYTF.

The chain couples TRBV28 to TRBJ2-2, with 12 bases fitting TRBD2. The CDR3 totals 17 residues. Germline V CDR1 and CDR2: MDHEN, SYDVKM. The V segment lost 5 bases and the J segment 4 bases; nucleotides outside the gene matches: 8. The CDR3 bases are TGTGCCAGCAGTCCGTCCCGACTAGCGGGAGTCACCGGGGAGCTGTTTTTT. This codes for CASSPSRLAGVTGELFF.

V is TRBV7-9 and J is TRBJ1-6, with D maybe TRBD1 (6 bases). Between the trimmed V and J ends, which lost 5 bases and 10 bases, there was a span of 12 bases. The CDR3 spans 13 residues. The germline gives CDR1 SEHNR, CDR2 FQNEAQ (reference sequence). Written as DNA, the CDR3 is TGTGCCAGCAGCCTGAAGGGGGAGTCACCCCTCCACTTT. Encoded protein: CASSLKGESPLHF.

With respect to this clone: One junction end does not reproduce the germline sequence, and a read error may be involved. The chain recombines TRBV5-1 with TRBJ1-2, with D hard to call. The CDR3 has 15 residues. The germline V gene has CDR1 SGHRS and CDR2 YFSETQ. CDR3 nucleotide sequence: TGCGCCAGCAGCTTGGAGGACTTTTCTAACTATGCCTACACCTTC. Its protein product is CASSLEDFSNYAYTF.

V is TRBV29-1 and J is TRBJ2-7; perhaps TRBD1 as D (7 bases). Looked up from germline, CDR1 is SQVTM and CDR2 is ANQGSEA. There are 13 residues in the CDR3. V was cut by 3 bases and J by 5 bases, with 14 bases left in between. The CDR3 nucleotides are TGCAGCGTTGACTCCCCAGGGGGGAACGAGCAGTACTTC. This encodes CSVDSPGGNEQYF.

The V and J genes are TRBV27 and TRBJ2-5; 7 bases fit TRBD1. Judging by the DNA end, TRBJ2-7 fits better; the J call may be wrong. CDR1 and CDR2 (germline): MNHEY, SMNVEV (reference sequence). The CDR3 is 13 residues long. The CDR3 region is CASRRTGPYEQYF. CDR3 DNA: TGTGCCAGCAGACGGACAGGACCCTACGAGCAGTACTTC.

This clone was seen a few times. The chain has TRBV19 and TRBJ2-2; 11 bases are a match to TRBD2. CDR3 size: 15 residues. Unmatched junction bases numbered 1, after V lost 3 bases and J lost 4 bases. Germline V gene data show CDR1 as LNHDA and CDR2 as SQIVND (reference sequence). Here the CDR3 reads CASSMLAGGTGELFF. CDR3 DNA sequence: TGTGCCAGTAGTATGCTAGCGGGAGGCACCGGGGAGCTGTTTTTT. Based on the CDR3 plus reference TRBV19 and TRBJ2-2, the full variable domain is DGGITQSPKYLFRKEGQNVTLSCEQNLNHDAMYWYRQDPGQGLRLIYYSQIVNDFQKGDIAEGYSVSREKKESFPLTVTSAQKNPTAFYLCASSMLAGGTGELFFGEGSRLTVL.

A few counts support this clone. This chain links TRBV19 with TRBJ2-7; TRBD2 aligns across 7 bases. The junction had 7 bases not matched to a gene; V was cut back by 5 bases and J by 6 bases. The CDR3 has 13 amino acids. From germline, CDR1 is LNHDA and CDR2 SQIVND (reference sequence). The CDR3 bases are TGTGCCAGTAGTTCCCGACTAGCTGGCGAGCAGTACTTC. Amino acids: CASSSRLAGEQYF.

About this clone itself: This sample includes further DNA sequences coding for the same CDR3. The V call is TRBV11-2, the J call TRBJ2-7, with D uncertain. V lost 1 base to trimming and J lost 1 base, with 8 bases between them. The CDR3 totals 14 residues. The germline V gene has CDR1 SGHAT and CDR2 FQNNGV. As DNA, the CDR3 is TGTGCCAGCAGCTTAGCTCCGACATCCTACGAGCAGTACTTC. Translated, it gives CASSLAPTSYEQYF.

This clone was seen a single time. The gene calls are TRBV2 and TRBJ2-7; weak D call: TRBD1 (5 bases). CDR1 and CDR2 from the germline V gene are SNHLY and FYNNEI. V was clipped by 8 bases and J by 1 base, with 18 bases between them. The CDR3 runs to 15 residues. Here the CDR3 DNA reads TGTGCCAGCCAAAAGGGGCCCAATGTGTCCTACGAGCAGTACTTC. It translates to CASQKGPNVSYEQYF.

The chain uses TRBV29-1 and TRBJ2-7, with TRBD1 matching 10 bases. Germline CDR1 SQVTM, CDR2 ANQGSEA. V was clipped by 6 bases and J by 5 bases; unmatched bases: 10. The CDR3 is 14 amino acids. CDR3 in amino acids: CSVRGGTGVNEQYF. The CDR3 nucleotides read TGCAGCGTGCGGGGAGGGACAGGGGTGAACGAGCAGTACTTC.

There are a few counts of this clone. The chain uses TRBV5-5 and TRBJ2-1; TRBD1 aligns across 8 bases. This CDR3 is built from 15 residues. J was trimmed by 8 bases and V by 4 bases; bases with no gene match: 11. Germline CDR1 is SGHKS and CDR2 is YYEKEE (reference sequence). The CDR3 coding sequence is TGTGCCAGCAGCCCCCTAAGACAGGGGATACATGAGCAGTTCTTC. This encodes CASSPLRQGIHEQFF. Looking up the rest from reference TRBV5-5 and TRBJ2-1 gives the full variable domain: DAGVTQSPTHLIKTRGQQVTLRCSPISGHKSVSWYQQVLGQGPQFIFQYYEKEERGRGNFPDRFSARQFPNYSSELNVNALLLGDSALYLCASSPLRQGIHEQFFGPGTRLTVL.

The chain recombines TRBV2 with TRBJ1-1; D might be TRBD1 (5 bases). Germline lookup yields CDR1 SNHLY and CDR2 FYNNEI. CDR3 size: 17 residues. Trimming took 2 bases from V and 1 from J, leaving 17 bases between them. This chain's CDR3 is CASSERQGLGSNTEAFF. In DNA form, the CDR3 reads TGTGCCAGCAGTGAACGGCAGGGATTAGGGTCGAACACTGAAGCTTTCTTT.

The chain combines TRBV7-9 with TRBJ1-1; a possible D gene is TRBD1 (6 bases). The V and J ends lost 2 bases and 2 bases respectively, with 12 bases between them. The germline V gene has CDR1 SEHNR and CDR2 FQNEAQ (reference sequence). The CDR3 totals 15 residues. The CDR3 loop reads CASSLTGHPNTEAFF. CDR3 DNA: TGTGCCAGCAGCTTAACGGGACACCCAAACACTGAAGCTTTCTTT.

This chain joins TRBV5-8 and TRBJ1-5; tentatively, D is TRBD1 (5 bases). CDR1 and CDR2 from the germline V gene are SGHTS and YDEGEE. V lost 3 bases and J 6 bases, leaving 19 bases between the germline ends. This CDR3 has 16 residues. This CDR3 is CASSSRGRGMSQPQHF. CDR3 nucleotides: TGTGCCAGCAGCTCCCGGGGCCGGGGGATGAGTCAGCCCCAGCATTTT.

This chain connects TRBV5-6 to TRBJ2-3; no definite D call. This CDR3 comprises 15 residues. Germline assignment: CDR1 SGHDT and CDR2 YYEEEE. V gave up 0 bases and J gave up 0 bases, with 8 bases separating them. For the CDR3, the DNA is TGTGCCAGCAGCTTGGGCTTCACTAGCACAGATACGCAGTATTTT. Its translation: CASSLGFTSTDTQYF.

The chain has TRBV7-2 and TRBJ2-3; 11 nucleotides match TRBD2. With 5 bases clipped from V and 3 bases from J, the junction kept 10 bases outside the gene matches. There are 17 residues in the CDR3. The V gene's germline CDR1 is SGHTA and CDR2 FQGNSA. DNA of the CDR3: TGTGCCAGCAGCCCGAGACTAGCGGGATTTGTAACAGATACGCAGTATTTT. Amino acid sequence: CASSPRLAGFVTDTQYF.

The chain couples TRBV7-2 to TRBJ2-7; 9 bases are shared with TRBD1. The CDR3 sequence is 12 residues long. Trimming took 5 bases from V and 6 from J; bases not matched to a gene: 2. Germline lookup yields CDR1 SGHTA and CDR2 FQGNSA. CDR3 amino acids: CASSRTGVEQYF. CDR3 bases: TGTGCCAGCAGCCGGACAGGGGTCGAGCAGTACTTC. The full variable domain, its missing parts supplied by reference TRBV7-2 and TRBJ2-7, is GAGVSQSPSNKVTEKGKDVELRCDPISGHTALYWYRQSLGQGLEFLIYFQGNSAPDKSGLPSDRFSAERTGGSVSTLTIQRTQQEDSAVYLCASSRTGVEQYFGPGTRLTVT.

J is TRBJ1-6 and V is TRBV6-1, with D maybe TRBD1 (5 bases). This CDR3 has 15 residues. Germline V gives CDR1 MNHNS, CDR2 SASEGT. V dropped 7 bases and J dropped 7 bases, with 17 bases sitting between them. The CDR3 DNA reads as TGTGCCAGCATCAGGGAACCCCTGGGAAATTCACCCCTCCACTTT. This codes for CASIREPLGNSPLHF.

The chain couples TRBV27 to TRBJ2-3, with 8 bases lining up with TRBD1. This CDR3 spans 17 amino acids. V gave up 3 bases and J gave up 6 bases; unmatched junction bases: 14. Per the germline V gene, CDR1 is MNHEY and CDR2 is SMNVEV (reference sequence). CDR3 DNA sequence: TGTGCCAGCAGTTTCCAAAAACGGACAGGGCAGGCCGATACGCAGTATTTT. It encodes CASSFQKRTGQADTQYF.

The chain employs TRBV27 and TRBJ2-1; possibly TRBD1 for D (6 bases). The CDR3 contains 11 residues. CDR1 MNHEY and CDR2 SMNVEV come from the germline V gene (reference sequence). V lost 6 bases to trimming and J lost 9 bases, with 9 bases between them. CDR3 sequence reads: CASSRGREQFF. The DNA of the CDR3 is TGTGCCAGCAGCAGGGGTCGTGAGCAGTTCTTC.

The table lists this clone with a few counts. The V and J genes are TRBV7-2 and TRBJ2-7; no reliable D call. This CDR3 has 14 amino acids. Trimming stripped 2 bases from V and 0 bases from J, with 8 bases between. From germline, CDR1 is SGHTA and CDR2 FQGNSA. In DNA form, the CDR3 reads TGTGCCAGCAGCTTACGTAGCCACTCCTACGAGCAGTACTTC. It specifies CASSLRSHSYEQYF.

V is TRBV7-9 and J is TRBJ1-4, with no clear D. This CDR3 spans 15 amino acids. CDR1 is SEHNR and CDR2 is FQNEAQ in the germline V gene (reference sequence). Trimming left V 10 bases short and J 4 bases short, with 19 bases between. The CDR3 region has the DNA TGTGCCACCCGGGAACAGCTCACCCTTAATGAAAAACTGTTTTTT. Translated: CATREQLTLNEKLFF.

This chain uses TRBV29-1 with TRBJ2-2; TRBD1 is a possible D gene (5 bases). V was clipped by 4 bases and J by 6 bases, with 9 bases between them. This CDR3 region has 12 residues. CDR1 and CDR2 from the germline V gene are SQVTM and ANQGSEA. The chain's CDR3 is CSVGRAPGELFF. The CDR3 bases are TGCAGCGTTGGCAGGGCCCCCGGGGAGCTGTTTTTT.

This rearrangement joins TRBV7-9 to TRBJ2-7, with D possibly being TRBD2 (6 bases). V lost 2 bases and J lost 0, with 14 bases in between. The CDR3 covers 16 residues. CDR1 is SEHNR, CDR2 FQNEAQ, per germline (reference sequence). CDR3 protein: CASSLRGGAISYEQYF. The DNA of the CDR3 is TGTGCCAGCAGCTTAAGAGGAGGGGCGATCTCCTACGAGCAGTACTTC.

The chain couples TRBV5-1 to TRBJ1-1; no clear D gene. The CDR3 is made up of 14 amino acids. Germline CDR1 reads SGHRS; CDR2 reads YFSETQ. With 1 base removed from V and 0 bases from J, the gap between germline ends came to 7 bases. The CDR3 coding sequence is TGCGCCAGCAGCTTGAACGCGGTGAACACTGAAGCTTTCTTT. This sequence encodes CASSLNAVNTEAFF.

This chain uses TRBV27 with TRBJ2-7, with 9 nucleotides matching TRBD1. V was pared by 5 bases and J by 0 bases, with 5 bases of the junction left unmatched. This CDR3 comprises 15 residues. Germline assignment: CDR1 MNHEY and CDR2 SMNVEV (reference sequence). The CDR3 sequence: CASSEGTGPSYEQYF. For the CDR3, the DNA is TGTGCCAGCAGTGAGGGGACAGGGCCCTCCTACGAGCAGTACTTC.

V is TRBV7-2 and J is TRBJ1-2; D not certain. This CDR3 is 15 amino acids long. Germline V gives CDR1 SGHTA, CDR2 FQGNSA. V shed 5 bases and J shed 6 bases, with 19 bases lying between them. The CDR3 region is CASSGDFARAHGYTF. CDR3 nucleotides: TGTGCCAGCAGCGGGGATTTTGCGAGGGCCCATGGCTACACCTTC. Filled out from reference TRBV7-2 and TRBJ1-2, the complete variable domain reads GAGVSQSPSNKVTEKGKDVELRCDPISGHTALYWYRQSLGQGLEFLIYFQGNSAPDKSGLPSDRFSAERTGGSVSTLTIQRTQQEDSAVYLCASSGDFARAHGYTFGSGTRLTVV.

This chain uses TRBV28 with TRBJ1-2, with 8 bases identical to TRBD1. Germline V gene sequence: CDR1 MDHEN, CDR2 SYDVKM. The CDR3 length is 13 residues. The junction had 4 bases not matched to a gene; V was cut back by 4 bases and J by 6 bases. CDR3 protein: CASSSLDRDGYTF. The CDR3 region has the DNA TGTGCCAGCAGTTCCCTGGACAGGGATGGCTACACCTTC.

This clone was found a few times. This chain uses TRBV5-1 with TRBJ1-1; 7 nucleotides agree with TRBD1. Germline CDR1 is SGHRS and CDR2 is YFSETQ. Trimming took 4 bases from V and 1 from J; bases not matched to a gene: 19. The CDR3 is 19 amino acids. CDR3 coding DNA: TGCGCCAGCAGCCCTACGCTTAAGACAGGGATAACGAAGAACACTGAAGCTTTCTTT. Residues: CASSPTLKTGITKNTEAFF.